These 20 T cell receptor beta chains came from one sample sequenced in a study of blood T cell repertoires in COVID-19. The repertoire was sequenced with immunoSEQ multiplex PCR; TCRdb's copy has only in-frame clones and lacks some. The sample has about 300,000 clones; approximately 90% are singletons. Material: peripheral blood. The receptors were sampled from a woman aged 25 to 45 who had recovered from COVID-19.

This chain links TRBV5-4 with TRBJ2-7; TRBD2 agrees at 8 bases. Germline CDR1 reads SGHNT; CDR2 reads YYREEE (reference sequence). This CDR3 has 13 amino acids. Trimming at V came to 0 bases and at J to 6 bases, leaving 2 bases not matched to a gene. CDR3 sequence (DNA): TGTGCCAGCAGCTTGGGCCGGGGGGGCGAGCAGTACTTC. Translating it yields CASSLGRGGEQYF.

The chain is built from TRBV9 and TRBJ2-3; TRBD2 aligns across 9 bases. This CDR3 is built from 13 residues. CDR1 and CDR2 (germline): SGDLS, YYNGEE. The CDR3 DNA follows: TGTGCAGTCGTAGCGGGGGCGGAAGATACGCAGTATTTT. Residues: CAVVAGAEDTQYF.

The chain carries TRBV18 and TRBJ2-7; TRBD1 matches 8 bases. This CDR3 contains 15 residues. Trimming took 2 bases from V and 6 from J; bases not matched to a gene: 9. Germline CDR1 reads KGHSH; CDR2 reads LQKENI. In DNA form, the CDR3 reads TGTGCCAGCTCACCATATGGGACAGGCTTAGGCGAGCAGTACTTC. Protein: CASSPYGTGLGEQYF.

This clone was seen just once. CDR3 in amino acids: CASSYFADRGPTEAFF. The DNA for the CDR3 is TGTGCCAGCAGTTACTTTGCAGACAGGGGGCCTACTGAAGCTTTCTTT. This sequence joins TRBV6-6 and TRBJ1-1; 10 positions agree with TRBD1. This CDR3 has 16 residues. V shed 1 base, J shed 5 bases, and the junction held 7 bases outside the gene matches. Germline V CDR1 and CDR2: MNHNY, SVGAGI (reference sequence).

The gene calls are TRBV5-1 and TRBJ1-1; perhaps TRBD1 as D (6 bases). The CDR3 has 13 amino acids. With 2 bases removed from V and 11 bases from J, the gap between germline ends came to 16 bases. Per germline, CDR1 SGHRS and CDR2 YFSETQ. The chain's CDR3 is CASSLTGLGNAFF. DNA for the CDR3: TGCGCCAGCAGCTTAACAGGGCTGGGGAACGCTTTCTTT.

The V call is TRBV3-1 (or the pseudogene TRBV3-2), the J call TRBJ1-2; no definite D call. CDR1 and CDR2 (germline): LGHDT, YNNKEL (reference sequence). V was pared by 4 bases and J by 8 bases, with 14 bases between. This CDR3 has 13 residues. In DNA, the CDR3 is TGTGCCAGCAGCCTAGATCAGACGGGAGGCTACACCTTC. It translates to CASSLDQTGGYTF.

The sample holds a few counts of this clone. The chain's CDR3 is CASSLEERRVPYQPQHF. The CDR3 region has the DNA TGTGCCAGCAGCTTAGAGGAAAGGAGGGTACCGTATCAGCCCCAGCATTTT. This chain links TRBV5-6 with TRBJ1-5; D is uncertain. The CDR3 consists of 17 residues. The V gene lost 2 bases and the J gene lost 5 bases, with 20 bases spanning the gap. In germline, CDR1 is SGHDT, CDR2 YYEEEE.

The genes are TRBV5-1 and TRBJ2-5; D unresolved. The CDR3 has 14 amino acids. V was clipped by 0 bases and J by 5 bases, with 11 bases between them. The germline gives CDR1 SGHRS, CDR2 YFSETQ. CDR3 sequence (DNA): TGCGCCAGCAGCTTGGATCCAAACGGGGAGACCCAGTACTTC. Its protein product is CASSLDPNGETQYF.

CDR3 loop: CASSDRQGVNTEAFF. The DNA for the CDR3 is TGTGCCAGCAGCGACCGACAGGGCGTGAACACTGAAGCTTTCTTT. The V and J genes are TRBV7-2 and TRBJ1-1; TRBD1 matches 7 bases. The CDR3 runs to 15 residues. Germline values: CDR1 SGHTA, CDR2 FQGNSA. Germline trimming cut 5 bases from V and 0 bases from J; bases unmatched to any gene: 6.

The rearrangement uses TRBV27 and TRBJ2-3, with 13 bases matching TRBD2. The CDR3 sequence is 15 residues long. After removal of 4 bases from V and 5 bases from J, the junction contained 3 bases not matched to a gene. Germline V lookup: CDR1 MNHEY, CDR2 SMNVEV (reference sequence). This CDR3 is CASSSGLAGVDTQYF. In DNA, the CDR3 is TGTGCCAGCAGTTCCGGACTAGCGGGGGTAGATACGCAGTATTTT.

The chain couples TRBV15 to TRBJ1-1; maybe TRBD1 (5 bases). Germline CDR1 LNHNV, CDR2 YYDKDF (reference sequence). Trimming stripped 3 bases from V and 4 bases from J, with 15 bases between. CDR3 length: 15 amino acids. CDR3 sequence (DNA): TGTGCCACCAGCAGGGTCCACCGGGGGGGCACTGAAGCTTTCTTT. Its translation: CATSRVHRGGTEAFF.

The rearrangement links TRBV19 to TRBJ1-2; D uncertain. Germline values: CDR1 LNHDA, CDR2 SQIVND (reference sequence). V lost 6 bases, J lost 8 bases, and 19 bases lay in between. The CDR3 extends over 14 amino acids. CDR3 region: CASRASAHYSGYTF. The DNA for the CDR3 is TGTGCCAGTAGGGCGTCAGCGCATTATAGCGGCTACACCTTC.

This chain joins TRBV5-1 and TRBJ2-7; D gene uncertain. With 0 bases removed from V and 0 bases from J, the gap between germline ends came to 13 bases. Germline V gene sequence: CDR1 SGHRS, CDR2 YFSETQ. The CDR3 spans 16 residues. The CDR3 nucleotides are TGCGCCAGCAGCTTGGCCTTTGGGCCCAGCTCCTACGAGCAGTACTTC. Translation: CASSLAFGPSSYEQYF.

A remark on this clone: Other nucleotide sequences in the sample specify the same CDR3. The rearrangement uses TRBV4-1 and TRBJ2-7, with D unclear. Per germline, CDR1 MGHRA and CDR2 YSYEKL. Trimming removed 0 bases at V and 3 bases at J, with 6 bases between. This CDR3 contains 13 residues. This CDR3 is CASSQDPLYEQYF. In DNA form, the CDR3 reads TGCGCCAGCAGCCAAGACCCCCTCTACGAGCAGTACTTC.

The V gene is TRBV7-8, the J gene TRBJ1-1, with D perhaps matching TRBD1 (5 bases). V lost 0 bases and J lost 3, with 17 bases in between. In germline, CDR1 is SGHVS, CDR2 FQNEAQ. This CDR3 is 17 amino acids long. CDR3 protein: CASSLAGLGRRDTEAFF. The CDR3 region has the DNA TGTGCCAGCAGCTTAGCCGGATTGGGGCGCCGGGACACTGAAGCTTTCTTT.

CDR3 residues: CASSPQAGGSDNEQFF. The DNA for the CDR3 is TGCGCCAGCAGCCCACAAGCGGGGGGGTCCGACAATGAGCAGTTCTTC. This chain links TRBV5-1 with TRBJ2-1; the match to TRBD2 covers 10 bases. The trim removed 4 bases at V and 5 bases at J, leaving 9 bases unmatched. This CDR3 spans 16 amino acids. Germline-derived CDR1 and CDR2 are SGHRS and YFSETQ. Looking up the rest from reference TRBV5-1 and TRBJ2-1 gives the full variable domain: KAGVTQTPRYLIKTRGQQVTLSCSPISGHRSVSWYQQTPGQGLQFLFEYFSETQRNKGNFPGRFSGRQFSNSRSEMNVSTLELGDSALYLCASSPQAGGSDNEQFFGPGTRLTVL.

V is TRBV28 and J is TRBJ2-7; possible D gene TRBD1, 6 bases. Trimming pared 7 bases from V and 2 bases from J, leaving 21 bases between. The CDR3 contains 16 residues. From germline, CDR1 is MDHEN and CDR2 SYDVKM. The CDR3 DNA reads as TGTGCCAGCACTATAGGGGGTCGACAGACGGCCTACGAGCAGTACTTC. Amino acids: CASTIGGRQTAYEQYF.

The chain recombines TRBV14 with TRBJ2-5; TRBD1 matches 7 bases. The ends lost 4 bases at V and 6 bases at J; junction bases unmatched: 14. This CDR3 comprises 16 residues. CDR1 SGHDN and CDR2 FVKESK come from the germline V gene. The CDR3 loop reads CASSPNRQGVMQTQYF. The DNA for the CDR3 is TGTGCCAGCAGCCCAAACCGGCAGGGGGTGATGCAGACCCAGTACTTC.

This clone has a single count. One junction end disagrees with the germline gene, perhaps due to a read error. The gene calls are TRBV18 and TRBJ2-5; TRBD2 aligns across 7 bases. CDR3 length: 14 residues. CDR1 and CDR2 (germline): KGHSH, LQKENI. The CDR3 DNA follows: TGTGCCAGCTCACTGGGGACTACCGCAGAGTCCCAGTACTTC. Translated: CASSLGTTAESQYF.

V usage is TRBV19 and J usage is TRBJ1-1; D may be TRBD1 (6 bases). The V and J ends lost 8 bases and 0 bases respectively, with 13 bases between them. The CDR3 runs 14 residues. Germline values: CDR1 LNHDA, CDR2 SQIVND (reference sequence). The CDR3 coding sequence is TGTGCCAGTGCGAACAGGGTGATGAACACTGAAGCTTTCTTT. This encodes CASANRVMNTEAFF.